This T cell receptor beta chain was found in a study of early T cells in non-severe SARS-CoV-2 infection. The wider study: Chains were not paired, and sequencing was done on bulk RNA from unsorted whole blood. Study results and caveats: Using VDJdb, the matching emphasized anti-spike CD8 responses while missing private and CD4 specificities.

This clonotype has a count of ten or more. Its antigen is not known. Germline values: CDR1 DFQATT, CDR2 SNEGSKA (reference sequence). V trimming: 2 bases; J trimming: 4 bases; junction bases outside the gene matches: 3. The CDR3 consists of 15 residues. Unique molecular identifiers were affixed to single, distinct cDNA molecules. TCRdb called the 5' RACE reads again in MiXCR, with one record for every CDR3 protein. The sample lists more than 25,000 distinct CDR3 sequences; approximately 5.4% were seen once. This chain uses TRBV20-1 with TRBJ2-1; 12 nucleotides match TRBD2. The TCR originated in an adult who was a healthcare worker with PCR-confirmed SARS-CoV-2 infection or an uninfected control (not recorded which). The sequenced material came from whole blood. The CDR3 protein is CSARKTSGGYNEQFF. The DNA of the CDR3 is TGCAGTGCTAGAAAAACTAGCGGGGGGTACAATGAGCAGTTCTTC.